Each of the 4 T cell receptor beta chains below was sequenced from the same sample in a study of blood T cell repertoires in COVID-19. Profiling relied on immunoSEQ multiplex PCR, and the TCRdb table lists in-frame clones only, not all of them. The sample holds approximately 260,000 clones, 80% to 90% seen once. Sample: peripheral blood. All receptors come from a woman aged 70-85 years with acute or convalescent COVID-19.

The chain uses TRBV11-2 and TRBJ1-2; 10 bases match TRBD1. The V and J ends lost 5 bases and 0 bases, in that order; junction bases with no gene match: 6. The CDR3 is 16 residues long. In germline, CDR1 is SGHAT, CDR2 FQNNGV. In nucleotides, the CDR3 is TGTGCCAGCAGCGCCACCGGGACAGGGGCTAACTATGGCTACACCTTC. This sequence encodes CASSATGTGANYGYTF.

The chain couples TRBV6-6 to TRBJ2-4; D is unresolved. Trimming took 5 bases from V and 0 from J, leaving 5 bases between them. This CDR3 is 13 amino acids long. Germline V gene data show CDR1 as MNHNY and CDR2 as SVGAGI (reference sequence). CDR3 sequence reads: CASSGLAKNIQYF. CDR3 sequence (DNA): TGTGCCAGCAGTGGGCTAGCCAAAAACATTCAGTACTTC.

The V gene is TRBV3-1 (or the pseudogene TRBV3-2), the J gene TRBJ1-2, with D possibly being TRBD1 (5 bases). This CDR3 contains 15 residues. V lost 1 base and J 1 base, leaving 10 bases between the germline ends. From germline, CDR1 is LGHDT and CDR2 YNNKEL (reference sequence). CDR3 in amino acids: CASSQGAGHNYGYTF. Written as DNA, the CDR3 is TGTGCCAGCAGCCAAGGTGCAGGGCATAACTATGGCTACACCTTC.

This chain connects TRBV24-1 to TRBJ2-1; 9 bases line up with TRBD2. Looked up from germline, CDR1 is KGHDR and CDR2 is SFDVKD. The length of the CDR3 is 15 residues. V was clipped by 4 bases and J by 5 bases; unmatched bases: 5. CDR3 in amino acids: CATSDHLAGNNEQFF. As DNA, the CDR3 is TGTGCCACCAGTGACCACCTAGCGGGGAACAATGAGCAGTTCTTC.